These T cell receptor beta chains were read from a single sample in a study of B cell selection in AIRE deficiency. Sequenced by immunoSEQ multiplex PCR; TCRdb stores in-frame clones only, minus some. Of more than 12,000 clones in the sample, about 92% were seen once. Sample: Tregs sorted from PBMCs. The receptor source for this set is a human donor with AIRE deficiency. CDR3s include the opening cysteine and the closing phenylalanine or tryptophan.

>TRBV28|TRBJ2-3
CASRPRGLAGGPGADTQYF
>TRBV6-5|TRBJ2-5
CASSSTQGPGETQYF
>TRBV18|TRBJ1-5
CASSSQGKEQHF
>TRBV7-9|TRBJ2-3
CASSSTGTADTQYF
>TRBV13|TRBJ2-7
CASSFRDRGIYEQYF
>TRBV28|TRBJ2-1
CASSLYSTSGSGANEQFF
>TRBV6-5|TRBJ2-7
CASSYSSQTSEQYF
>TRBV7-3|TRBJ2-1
CASSLTVAGGPGNEQFF
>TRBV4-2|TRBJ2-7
CASSRPGQGSYEQYF
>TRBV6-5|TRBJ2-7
CASSFQQGYEQYF